These 8 T cell receptor beta chains originate from one sample sequenced in a study of Graves' ophthalmopathy and Graves' hyperthyroidism listed by TCRdb under 2018. Sequencing took place on an Illumina HiSeq 2000. TCR beta CDR3 regions were amplified from RNA transcripts for repertoire sequencing. The first round of RT-PCR was done with HTBI primers and the Qiagen OneStep RT-PCR kit, and was followed by a second round of multiplex PCR, then size selection and purification. TCRdb's own reprocessing of the public reads used fastp at Q25 and MiXCR and kept productive beta chains. Rows merge per CDR3 protein into single entries with the most common DNA and genes. Within this sample are around 1,000,000 distinct CDR3 sequences, with 35% to 45% of them counted one time only. Clones ranked in the top ten supply around 10% of the sample. Material: peripheral blood or thyroid tissue (not recorded which). The receptors come from an adult man with Graves' hyperthyroidism.

This clonotype has a handful of counts. The chain employs TRBV6-6 and TRBJ1-1; D possibly corresponds to TRBD1 (5 bases). CDR1 MNHNY and CDR2 SVGAGI come from the germline V gene (reference sequence). Trimming removed 6 bases from V and 4 bases from J, with 15 bases in between. The CDR3 has 14 amino acids. CDR3 residues: CASRMTARSTEAFF. In DNA form, the CDR3 reads TGTGCCAGCAGGATGACAGCGAGGAGCACTGAAGCTTTCTTT.

The V and J genes are TRBV24-1 and TRBJ2-2; D remains unclear. The ends were cut back, 4 bases at V and 10 bases at J, with 9 bases in the middle. The CDR3 extends over 12 amino acids. CDR1 and CDR2 (germline): KGHDR, SFDVKD. The CDR3 protein is CATSDPAEELFF. The DNA for the CDR3 is TGTGCCACCAGTGACCCAGCAGAGGAGCTGTTTTTT.

This clonotype was recorded only once. Possible read error: a much larger clone is one base away. V usage is TRBV2 and J usage is TRBJ1-1; the D is unclear. From germline, CDR1 is SNHLY and CDR2 FYNNEI. Trimming pared 7 bases from V and 3 bases from J, leaving 12 bases between. This CDR3 region has 13 residues. The CDR3 spells CASKFKLDTEAFF. The CDR3 DNA reads TGTGCCAGCAAATTCAAGTTGGACACTGAAGCTTTCTTT.

This clonotype was seen ten or more times. The chain employs TRBV14 and TRBJ2-7, with 8 bases matching TRBD1. The CDR3 consists of 14 residues. The germline V gene has CDR1 SGHDN and CDR2 FVKESK. Trimming took 6 bases from V and 6 from J; bases not matched to a gene: 10. In nucleotides, the CDR3 is TGTGCCAGCAGGACAGGGGAAGGATTGGGCGAGCAGTACTTC. This encodes CASRTGEGLGEQYF.

This clonotype was counted at least ten times. This rearrangement joins TRBV5-1 to TRBJ2-7; 8 bases map to TRBD2. The CDR3 extends over 15 amino acids. Per germline, CDR1 SGHRS and CDR2 YFSETQ. The V and J ends lost 0 bases and 3 bases, in that order; junction bases with no gene match: 5. CDR3 sequence (DNA): TGCGCCAGCAGCTTGGGAGTAGCGGGATACTACGAGCAGTACTTC. Translated: CASSLGVAGYYEQYF. Full variable domain (rest looked up from reference TRBV5-1 and TRBJ2-7): KAGVTQTPRYLIKTRGQQVTLSCSPISGHRSVSWYQQTPGQGLQFLFEYFSETQRNKGNFPGRFSGRQFSNSRSEMNVSTLELGDSALYLCASSLGVAGYYEQYFGPGTRLTVT.

This clonotype was observed a few times. The chain links TRBV9 to TRBJ2-2; 11 bases are a match to TRBD2. CDR1 is SGDLS and CDR2 is YYNGEE in the germline V gene. Germline trimming cut 0 bases from V and 5 bases from J; bases unmatched to any gene: 12. The CDR3 sequence is 19 residues long. The CDR3, as DNA: TGTGCCAGCAGCGTAGAACCGGACCCGGGACTAGCGGTAACCGGGGAGCTGTTTTTT. Protein: CASSVEPDPGLAVTGELFF.

This clonotype showed up just a few times. The chain links TRBV24-1 to TRBJ2-5; TRBD1 might be the D (5 bases). V lost 6 bases and J 4 bases, leaving 17 bases between the germline ends. Germline V lookup: CDR1 KGHDR, CDR2 SFDVKD. The CDR3 is made up of 15 amino acids. CDR3 in amino acids: CATSTALGAGETQYF. The CDR3 DNA reads TGTGCCACCAGTACTGCTCTTGGGGCAGGAGAGACCCAGTACTTC.

A note on this clonotype: Germline is not matched at one junction end, which may reflect a read error. This rearrangement joins TRBV12-3 or TRBV12-4 to TRBJ1-2, with a tentative D call TRBD1 (6 bases). The CDR3 covers 16 residues. CDR3 sequence reads: CASSLHRAESNYGCTF. As DNA, the CDR3 is TGTGCCAGCAGTTTACACAGGGCGGAATCTAACTATGGCTGCACCTTC.